This TCR beta chain stems from a study of blood T cell repertoires in COVID-19. At the level of the study: From the United States, Italy and Spain came samples of acute and convalescent COVID-19. T cells, B-cell-depleted T cells, or PBMCs supplied cDNA or gDNA.

CDR1 and CDR2 (germline): MGHDK, SYGVNS. V lost 2 bases to trimming and J lost 2 bases, with 10 bases between them. The CDR3 is made up of 16 amino acids. Original processing notes: Quantification of nucleated cells was approximated via reference gene primer amplification. Repertoires were generated with immunoSEQ multiplex PCR, while TCRdb's copy carries only in-frame clones and drops some. Clonal size and the V and J genes are those of that table, whereas D and trimming came from the DNA. The sample consists of hundreds of thousands of clones, 84% of them appearing once. The TCR originated in a woman of 80 years or more with active or convalescent COVID-19. This chain links TRBV25-1 with TRBJ2-6; no definite D call. The material sequenced was peripheral blood. The CDR3, as DNA: TGTGCCAGCAGTGAAAGCATGGTGGCTGGGGCCAACGTCCTGACTTTC. Encoded protein: CASSESMVAGANVLTF. Filled out from reference TRBV25-1 and TRBJ2-6, the complete variable domain reads EADIYQTPRYLVIGTGKKITLECSQTMGHDKMYWYQQDPGMELHLIHYSYGVNSTEKGDLSSESTVSRIRTEHFPLTLESARPSHTSQYLCASSESMVAGANVLTFGAGSRLTVL.